These T cell receptor beta chains were read from a single sample in a study of persistence of HIV-infected CD4 T cells. Clones were sequenced by immunoSEQ multiplex PCR, and TCRdb holds only the in-frame ones, with some missing. The profile shows some 40,000 clones, 90% to 95% of them singletons. Their specific antigens are unknown. Sequencing used CD4+ T cells sorted from PBMCs after approximately 18-hour stimulation, obtained from a patient who received antiretroviral therapy. Source of these receptors: an adult man with HIV who was CMV-seropositive. CDR3s leave out the opening cysteine and the closing phenylalanine or tryptophan.

j_call v_call cdr3_aa
TRBJ1-6 TRBV7-8 ASSLRFGATASPLH
TRBJ1-2 TRBV7-6 ASTDGSGYGYT
TRBJ2-7 TRBV7-2 ASSSRTGLYEQY
TRBJ2-1 TRBV19 ASSYERGGLNEQF
TRBJ1-2 TRBV29-1 SVERQGLNYGYT
TRBJ1-3 TRBV2 ASSRQGRNTIY
TRBJ1-3 TRBV6-5 ASSPDGAGNTIY
TRBJ2-2 TRBV7-9 ASKSIDGELF
TRBJ1-1 TRBV5-5 ASSLWRFPGGGTEAF
TRBJ2-1 TRBV5-1 ASSTTQGGESEQF
TRBJ2-1 TRBV20-1 SARHGGQQF
TRBJ2-7 TRBV6-5 ASSLRWTGSYEQY
TRBJ2-1 TRBV2 ASSPTGGGEQF
TRBJ2-1 TRBV16 ASSQSRQGGPNEQF
TRBJ1-6 TRBV5-1 ASSGTSGARNSPLH
TRBJ1-2 TRBV29-1 SVEAVGTPYGYT
TRBJ2-3 TRBV7-2 ASSLLAGGRGTDTQY
TRBJ2-1 TRBV18 ASGIAGNEQF
TRBJ1-2 TRBV3-1/TRBV3-2 ASSQLLGYT
TRBJ1-2 TRBV28 ASSLAGDNYGYT
TRBJ2-3 TRBV7-9 ASSLTDTQY
TRBJ1-4 TRBV5-1 ASSLESQVTNEKLF
TRBJ2-1 TRBV10-1 ASSESSRLNNEQF
TRBJ1-4 TRBV19 ASSRWTGPGMELF
TRBJ2-3 TRBV29-1 SSQQGPDTQY
TRBJ1-2 TRBV19 ASSMVRVNYGYT
TRBJ1-2 TRBV4-1 ASSHSSTGLAPNYGYT
TRBJ1-4 TRBV25-1 ASSELKGQTLSNEKLF
TRBJ2-3 TRBV5-1 ASSPRGDFSTDTQY
TRBJ2-1 TRBV27 ASSLGNEQF
TRBJ2-1 TRBV5-1 ASSLAAGGSYNEQF
TRBJ2-7 TRBV28 ASNFLRGDEQY
TRBJ2-7 TRBV6-1 ASCIRDRGVEQY
TRBJ2-1 TRBV18 ASSPPVTGGFPYNEQF
TRBJ1-2 TRBV5-6 ASSPGNYGYT
TRBJ2-7 TRBV6-1 ASSGLRPSTSGGANEQY
TRBJ2-7 TRBV5-1 ASSPRVETHEQY
TRBJ2-2 TRBV28 ASSSPTGRRTNTGELF
TRBJ1-1 TRBV29-1 SVAFTGGNTEAF
TRBJ2-3 TRBV6-4 ASRPGLASDTQY
TRBJ1-5 TRBV4-1 ASSLTGQGNQPQH
TRBJ1-2 TRBV6-5 ASSYRDLYGYT
TRBJ1-6 TRBV27 ASTTYRVGLGNSPLH
TRBJ2-7 TRBV7-8 ASNDKDEQY